What follows describes a single T cell receptor (beta chain). Its specific antigen is unknown. The input lacks base qualities; no much larger clone sits a single base away. The sample belongs to a study of tumor-infiltrating lymphocytes in primary liver carcinoma (dated by TCRdb to 2015 to 2018). Notes on the research overall: Between November 2015 and March 2016, five patients in China with histopathologically diagnosed primary liver carcinoma had surgical resection. Of the five patients (three men and two women, aged 30 to 69 years), four had hepatocellular carcinoma and one had combined HCC and intrahepatic cholangiocarcinoma. Tumors of the five patients were stage T1-T3 N0M0 with maximum diameters of 4.2 to 10 cm. Samples yielded roughly 3.5 to 8 million productive TCRbeta reads; read depth did not differ significantly between tissue types. Across five regions of each liver tumor, along with adjacent normal tissue and blood, the study brought together TCRbeta repertoire sequencing, expression microarrays and whole-exome sequencing. A total of about 35 specimens from 5 patients, comprising 25 or so tumor regions, 5 adjacent noncancerous liver tissues and 5 peripheral blood samples, were covered by TCRbeta repertoire sequencing. Repertoires from technical replicates were highly reproducible, with mean shared-clone rates roughly 0.87 and correlation coefficients above 0.95. The paper's findings and limits, for the study overall: Compared with blood, tumors had a significantly larger share of the repertoire taken up by the top 250 clones (p = 0.039). Comparison of CD4+ and CD8+ T cell repertoires was precluded by the use of bulk unsorted samples. Only the TCR beta chain was sequenced, which likely underestimates true repertoire diversity because unpaired alpha chains were not captured. With just 4 or 5 patients in the study, the authors point out that the findings should be validated in a larger study. Repertoire overlap was found to be higher between tumor regions (mean approximately 35%) than between tumor-adjacent (around 17%) or tumor-blood (around 15%) pairs, consistent with antigen-driven expansion.

Blood RNA was extracted from unsorted whole blood with TRIzol reagent; germline DNA came from the DNeasy Blood & Tissue kit. Patients had chronic HBV infection and were treatment-naive at sampling. Before surgery, 3 to 5 milliliters of peripheral blood were drawn into K2EDTA tubes. The CDR1 and CDR2 encoded by the germline V gene are MNHEY and SVGEGT. Compared with germline, V lacks 11 bases and J lacks 6 bases; bases without a gene match: 7. The CDR3 has 11 amino acids, counting the end cysteine and phenylalanine. Left in the record is the CDR3 DNA by itself, 33 bases read in frame from the first base. Using a constant-region primer and ProtoScript II reverse transcriptase, TCRbeta-specific cDNA was reverse-transcribed from 500 ng total RNA. Construction of the TCRbeta libraries relied on three nested rounds of multiplex PCR, following a slightly modified ARM-PCR procedure. The first two PCR rounds used multiplex TRBV1-TRBV30 forward primers with a Cbeta reverse primer, each for about 11 cycles. Sample barcodes and Illumina adapters were added in a final 25-cycle PCR using Deep VentR polymerase. Before sequencing, amplicons of 200-500 bp were gel-purified using a QIAquick gel extraction kit. An Illumina HiSeq 2500 was used to sequence the TCRbeta amplicons, generating 250-bp paired-end reads. In the source study's methods: Quality trimming of reads was performed with Trimmomatic v0.33, and paired reads were merged with FLASH v1.2.11 so that full CDR3 sequences could be recovered. MiGEC v1.2.1b assigned V, D and J germline segments to the rearranged TCRbeta sequences. Clonotype statistics and Shannon-Wiener diversity indices were calculated with VDJtools v1.0.0. Except for diversity analysis, only the 250 most abundant clonotypes of each sample were used in subsequent analyses to reduce sampling bias. Using fastp at Q25 and MiXCR, TCRdb reprocessed the public reads and kept productive beta chains. Entries that share a CDR3 protein sequence are merged under the most common genes and DNA. TCRdb assigned the V and J calls; the authors' analysis was not used. Within this sample are almost 200,000 distinct CDR3 sequences, with around 60% of them counted one time only. The ten largest clones add up to approximately 6.5% of the sample.

This TCR derives from a woman between 55 and 75 years old with primary liver carcinoma and hepatitis B virus infection. Sequenced: peripheral blood. The V and J segments used are TRBV6-2 or TRBV6-3 and TRBJ2-7, with 7 bases aligning to TRBD1. Here the CDR3 is given as CACGTGVEQYF. DNA sequence: TGTGCCTGCGGTACAGGGGTCGAGCAGTACTTC.